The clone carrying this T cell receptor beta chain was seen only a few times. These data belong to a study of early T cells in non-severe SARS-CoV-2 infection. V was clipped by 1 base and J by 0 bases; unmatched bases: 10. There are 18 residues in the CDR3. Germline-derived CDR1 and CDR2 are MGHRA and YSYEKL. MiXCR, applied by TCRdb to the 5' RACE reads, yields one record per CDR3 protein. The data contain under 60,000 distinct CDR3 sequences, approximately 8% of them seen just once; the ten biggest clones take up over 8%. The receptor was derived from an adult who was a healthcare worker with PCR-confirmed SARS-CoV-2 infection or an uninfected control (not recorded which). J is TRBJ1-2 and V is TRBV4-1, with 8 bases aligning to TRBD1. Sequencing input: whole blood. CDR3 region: CASSQVPGQDNSNYGYTF. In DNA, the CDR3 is TGCGCCAGCAGCCAAGTCCCGGGACAGGATAATTCTAACTATGGCTACACCTTC.